This T cell receptor beta chain originates from a study of identical twins. In its sample, this clonotype was seen a few times. MiXCR, applied by TCRdb to the 5' RACE reads, yields one record per CDR3 protein. The table records 1.5 million to 2 million distinct CDR3 sequences, around 33% of them present only once. The receptor comes from a newborn girl in good health. Sequencing used cord blood.

The DNA of the CDR3 is TGCAGTGCTAGAATAGTTGCAGATACGCAGTATTTT. Protein sequence: CSARIVADTQYF. The J gene is TRBJ2-3, the V gene TRBV20-1; D is undetermined. This CDR3 has 12 amino acids. Trimming cost V 2 bases and J 4 bases, with 7 bases left between them. Germline V gives CDR1 DFQATT, CDR2 SNEGSKA (reference sequence).